This T cell receptor (beta chain) was identified during a study of blood T cell repertoires in COVID-19. Across the whole study: PBMCs, B-cell-depleted T cells, or T cells were the source of the cDNA or gDNA that made up the material.

Under the authors' procedure: Reference gene primers were amplified, and this amplification served to estimate nucleated cell counts. Data came from immunoSEQ multiplex PCR; TCRdb stores just in-frame clones and leaves some out. V and J calls and clone size follow that table, whereas D and trimming were derived from the DNA. This sample has approximately 350,000 clones; about 83% occur once, and the top ten carry under 3%. The V end lost 7 bases, the J end lost 6 bases, and 12 bases lay between the germline ends. The CDR3 runs to 12 residues. Looked up from germline, CDR1 is MNHNY and CDR2 is SVGAGI (reference sequence).

Material: peripheral blood. The sequence was obtained from a man younger than 45 with active or convalescent COVID-19. This chain joins TRBV6-6 and TRBJ1-1; no firm D call. The chain's CDR3 is CASTPGGAEAFF. The CDR3 DNA follows: TGTGCCAGCACTCCCGGCGGCGCTGAAGCTTTCTTT.